This TCR beta chain was found in a study of neurological immune-mediated disorders. The study built unsorted libraries from 2 million PBMCs kept at -80 C. CDR3 length equals 14 residues. Germline CDR1 SGHRS, CDR2 YFSETQ. Trimming took off 0 bases at V and 8 bases at J, with 12 bases between the two ends. Findings and limits, study-wide: Multiple sclerosis patients had less TCR clonal expansion than even healthy controls, unlike HTLV-1-associated myelopathy.

This clonotype occurred many times. The antigen remains unidentified. As for the cDNA, it was generated by 5'RACE with 10-nucleotide random UMIs. TCRdb reprocessed the 5' RACE reads via MiXCR and lists one record per CDR3 protein. The sample lists under 60,000 distinct CDR3 sequences, around 10% occurring once. The sequencing sample was made of PBMCs. The chain has TRBV5-1 and TRBJ2-1; possible D gene TRBD2, 6 bases. The source is a woman aged 40 to 55 with HTLV-1-associated myelopathy (HAM/TSP). CDR3 loop: CASSLAGVGDEQFF. The CDR3, as DNA: TGCGCCAGCAGCTTGGCGGGGGTCGGGGATGAGCAGTTCTTC.